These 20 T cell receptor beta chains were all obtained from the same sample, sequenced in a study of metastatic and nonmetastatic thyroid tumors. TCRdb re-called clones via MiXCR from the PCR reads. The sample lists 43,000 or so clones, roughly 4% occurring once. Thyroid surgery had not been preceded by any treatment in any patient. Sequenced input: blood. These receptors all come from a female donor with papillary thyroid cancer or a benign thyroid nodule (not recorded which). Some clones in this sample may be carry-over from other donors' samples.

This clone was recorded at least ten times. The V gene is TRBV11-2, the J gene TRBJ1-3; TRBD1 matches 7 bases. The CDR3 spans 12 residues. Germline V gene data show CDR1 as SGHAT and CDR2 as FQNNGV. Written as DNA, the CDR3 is TGTGCAGAAGGGGGCTTAAGGGACACCATATATTTT. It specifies CAEGGLRDTIYF. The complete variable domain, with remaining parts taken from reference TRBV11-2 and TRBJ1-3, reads EAGVAQSPRYKIIEKRQSVAFWCNPISGHATLYWYQQILGQGPKLLIQFQNNGVVDDSQLPKDRFSAERLKGVDSTLKIQPAKLEDSAVYLCAEGGLRDTIYFGEGSWLTVV.

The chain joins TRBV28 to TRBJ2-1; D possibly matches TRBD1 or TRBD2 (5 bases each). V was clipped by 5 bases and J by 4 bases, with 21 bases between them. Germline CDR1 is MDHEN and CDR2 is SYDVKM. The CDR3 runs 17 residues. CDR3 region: CASSHTLGASGYNEQFF. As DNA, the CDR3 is TGTGCCAGCAGTCACACCCTGGGAGCTTCAGGGTACAATGAGCAGTTCTTC.

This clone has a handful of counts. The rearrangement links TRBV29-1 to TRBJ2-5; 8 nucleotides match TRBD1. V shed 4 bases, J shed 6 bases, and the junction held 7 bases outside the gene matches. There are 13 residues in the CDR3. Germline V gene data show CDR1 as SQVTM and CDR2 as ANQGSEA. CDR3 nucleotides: TGCAGCGTTGGCCCCACAGGGGGGCAGACCCAGTACTTC. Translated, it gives CSVGPTGGQTQYF. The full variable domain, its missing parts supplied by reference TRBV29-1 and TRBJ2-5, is SAVISQKPSRDICQRGTSLTIQCQVDSQVTMMFWYRQQPGQSLTLIATANQGSEATYESGFVIDKFPISRPNLTFSTLTVSNMSPEDSSIYLCSVGPTGGQTQYFGPGTRLLVL.

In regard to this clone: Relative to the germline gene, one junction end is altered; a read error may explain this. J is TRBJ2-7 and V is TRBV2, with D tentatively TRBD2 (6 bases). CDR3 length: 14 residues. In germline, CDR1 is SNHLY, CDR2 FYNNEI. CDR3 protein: CARTALASSYELYF. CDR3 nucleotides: TGTGCCAGGACAGCCCTAGCGAGTTCCTACGAGCTGTACTTC.

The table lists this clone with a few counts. CDR3: CASRTGEGPDWAEAFF. CDR3 nucleotide sequence: TGTGCCAGCAGAACCGGAGAGGGGCCAGATTGGGCTGAAGCTTTCTTT. V and J are TRBV6-1 and TRBJ1-1; D perhaps matches TRBD1 (5 bases). Trimming cost V 6 bases and J 6 bases, with 23 bases left between them. The CDR3 is 16 residues long. Germline assignment: CDR1 MNHNS and CDR2 SASEGT.

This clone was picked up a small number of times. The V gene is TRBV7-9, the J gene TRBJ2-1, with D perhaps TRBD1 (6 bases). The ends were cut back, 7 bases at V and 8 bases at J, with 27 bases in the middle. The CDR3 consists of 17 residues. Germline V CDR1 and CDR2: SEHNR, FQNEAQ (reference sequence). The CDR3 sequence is CASNTQGGTGPKDEQFF. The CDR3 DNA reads TGTGCCAGCAACACCCAAGGGGGTACCGGACCAAAGGATGAGCAGTTCTTC.

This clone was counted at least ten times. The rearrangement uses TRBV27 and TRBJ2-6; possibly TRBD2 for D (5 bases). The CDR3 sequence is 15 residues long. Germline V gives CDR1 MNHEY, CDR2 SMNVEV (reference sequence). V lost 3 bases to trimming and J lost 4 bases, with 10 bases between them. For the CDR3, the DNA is TGTGCCAGCAGTTTCTTCGGGGTAGGGGCCAACGTCCTGACTTTC. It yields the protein CASSFFGVGANVLTF. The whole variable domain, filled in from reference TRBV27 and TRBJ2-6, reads EAQVTQNPRYLITVTGKKLTVTCSQNMNHEYMSWYRQDPGLGLRQIYYSMNVEVTDKGDVPEGYKVSRKEKRNFPLILESPSPNQTSLYFCASSFFGVGANVLTFGAGSRLTVL.

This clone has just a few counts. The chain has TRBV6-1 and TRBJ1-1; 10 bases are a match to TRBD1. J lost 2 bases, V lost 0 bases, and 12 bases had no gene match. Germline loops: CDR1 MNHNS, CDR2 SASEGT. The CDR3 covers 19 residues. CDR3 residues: CASSEALTGGAFGNTEAFF. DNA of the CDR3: TGTGCCAGCAGTGAAGCCCTGACAGGGGGCGCCTTTGGAAACACTGAAGCTTTCTTT.

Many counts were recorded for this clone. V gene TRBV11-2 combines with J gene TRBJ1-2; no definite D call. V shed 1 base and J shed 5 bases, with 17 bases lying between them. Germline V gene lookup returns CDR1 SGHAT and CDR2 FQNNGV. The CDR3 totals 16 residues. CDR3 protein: CASSLVVESELYGYTF. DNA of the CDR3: TGTGCCAGCAGCTTAGTAGTTGAGTCAGAACTTTATGGCTACACCTTC.

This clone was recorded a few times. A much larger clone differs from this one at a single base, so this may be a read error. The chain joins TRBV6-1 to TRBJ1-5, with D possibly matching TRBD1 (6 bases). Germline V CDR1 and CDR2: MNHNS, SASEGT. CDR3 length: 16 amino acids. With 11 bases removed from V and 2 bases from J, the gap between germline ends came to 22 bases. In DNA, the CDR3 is TGTGCCTCGGGGGTAAGGGGGGTCGCAGGCAATCAGCCCCAGCATTTT. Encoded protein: CASGVRGVAGNQPQHF.

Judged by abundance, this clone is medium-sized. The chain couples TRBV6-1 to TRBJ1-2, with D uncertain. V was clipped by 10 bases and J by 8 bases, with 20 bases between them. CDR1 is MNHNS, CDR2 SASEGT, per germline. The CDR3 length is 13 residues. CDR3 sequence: CATGPTIRWGYTF. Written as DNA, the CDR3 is TGTGCCACCGGGCCAACGATAAGGTGGGGCTACACCTTC.

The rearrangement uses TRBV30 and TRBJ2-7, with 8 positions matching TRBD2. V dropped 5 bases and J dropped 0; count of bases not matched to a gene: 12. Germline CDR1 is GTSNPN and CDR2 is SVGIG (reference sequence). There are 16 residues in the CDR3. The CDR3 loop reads CAWPPPGREGSYEQYF. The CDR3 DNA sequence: TGTGCCTGGCCACCCCCAGGCCGGGAGGGCTCCTACGAGCAGTACTTC.

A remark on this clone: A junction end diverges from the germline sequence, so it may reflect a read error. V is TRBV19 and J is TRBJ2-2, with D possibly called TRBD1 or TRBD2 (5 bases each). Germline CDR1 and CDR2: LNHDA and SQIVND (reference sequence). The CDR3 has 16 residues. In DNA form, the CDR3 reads TGTGCCTGCAGAAACATCGGGGACCTTAACACCTGGGAGCTGTTTTTT. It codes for CACRNIGDLNTWELFF.

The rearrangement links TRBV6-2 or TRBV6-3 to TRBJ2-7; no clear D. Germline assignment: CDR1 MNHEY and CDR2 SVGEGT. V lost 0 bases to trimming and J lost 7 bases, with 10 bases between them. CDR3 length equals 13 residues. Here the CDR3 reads CASSYSTWQEQYF. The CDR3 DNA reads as TGTGCCAGCAGTTACTCGACATGGCAAGAGCAGTACTTC.

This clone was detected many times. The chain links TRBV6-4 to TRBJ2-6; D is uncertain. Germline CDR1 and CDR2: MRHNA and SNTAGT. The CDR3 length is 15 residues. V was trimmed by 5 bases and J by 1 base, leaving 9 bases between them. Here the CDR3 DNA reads TGTGCCAGCAGTATTACACGGTCTGGGGCCAACGTCCTGACTTTC. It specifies CASSITRSGANVLTF.

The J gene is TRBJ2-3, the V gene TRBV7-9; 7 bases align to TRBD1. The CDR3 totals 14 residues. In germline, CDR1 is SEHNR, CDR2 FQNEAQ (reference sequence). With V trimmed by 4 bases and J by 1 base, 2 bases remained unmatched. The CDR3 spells CASSSQGGTDTQYF. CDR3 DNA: TGTGCCAGCAGCTCTCAGGGGGGCACAGATACGCAGTATTTT.

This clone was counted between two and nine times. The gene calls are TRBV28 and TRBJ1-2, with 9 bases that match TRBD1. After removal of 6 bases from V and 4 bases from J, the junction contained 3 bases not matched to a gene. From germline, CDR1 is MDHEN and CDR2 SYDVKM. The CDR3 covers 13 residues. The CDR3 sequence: CASRDRGRYGYTF. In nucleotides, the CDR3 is TGTGCCAGCAGGGACAGGGGCCGCTATGGCTACACCTTC.

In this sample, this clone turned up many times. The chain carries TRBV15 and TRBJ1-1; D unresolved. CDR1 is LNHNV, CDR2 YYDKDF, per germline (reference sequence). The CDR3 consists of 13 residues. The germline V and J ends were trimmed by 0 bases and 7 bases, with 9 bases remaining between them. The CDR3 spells CATSRDGGGEAFF. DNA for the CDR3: TGTGCCACCAGCAGAGATGGCGGAGGTGAAGCTTTCTTT.

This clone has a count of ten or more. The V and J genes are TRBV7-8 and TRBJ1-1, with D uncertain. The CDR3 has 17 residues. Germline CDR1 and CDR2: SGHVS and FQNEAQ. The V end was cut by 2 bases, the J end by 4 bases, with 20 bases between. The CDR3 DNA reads TGTGCCAGCAGCTTACTTCGGGCGGCTCGCGGGCGCACTGAAGCTTTCTTT. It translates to CASSLLRAARGRTEAFF.

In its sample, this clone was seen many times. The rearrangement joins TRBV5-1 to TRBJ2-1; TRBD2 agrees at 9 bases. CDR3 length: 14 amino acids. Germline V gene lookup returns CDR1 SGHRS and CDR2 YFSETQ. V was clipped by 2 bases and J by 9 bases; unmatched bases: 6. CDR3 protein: CASSLGSGRSEQFF. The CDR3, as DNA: TGCGCCAGCAGCTTAGGTAGCGGGAGAAGTGAGCAGTTCTTC.